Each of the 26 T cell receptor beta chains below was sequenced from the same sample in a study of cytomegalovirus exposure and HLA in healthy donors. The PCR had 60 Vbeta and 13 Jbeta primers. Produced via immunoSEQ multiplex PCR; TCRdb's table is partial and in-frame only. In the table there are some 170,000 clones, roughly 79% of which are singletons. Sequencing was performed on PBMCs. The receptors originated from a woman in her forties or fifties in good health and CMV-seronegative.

The chain's CDR3 is CASSLAGRGAEQYF. The CDR3 region has the DNA TGTGCCAGCAGCTTAGCCGGACGGGGTGCGGAGCAGTACTTC. V usage is TRBV11-2 and J usage is TRBJ2-7; TRBD2 might be the D (5 bases). The V gene lost 1 base and the J gene lost 7 bases, with 14 bases spanning the gap. Germline loops: CDR1 SGHAT, CDR2 FQNNGV. This CDR3 is 14 amino acids long.

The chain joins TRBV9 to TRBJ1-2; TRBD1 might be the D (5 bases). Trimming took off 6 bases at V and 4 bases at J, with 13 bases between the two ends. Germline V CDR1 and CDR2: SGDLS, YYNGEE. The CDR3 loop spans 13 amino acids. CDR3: CASTPGGGYGYTF. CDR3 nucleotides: TGTGCCAGCACCCCGGGGGGGGGCTATGGCTACACCTTC.

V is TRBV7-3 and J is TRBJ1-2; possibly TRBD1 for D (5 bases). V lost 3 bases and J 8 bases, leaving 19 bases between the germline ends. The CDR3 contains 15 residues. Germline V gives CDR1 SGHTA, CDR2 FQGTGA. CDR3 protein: CASSFTGGEEGGYTF. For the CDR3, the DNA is TGTGCCAGCAGCTTTACTGGGGGGGAAGAAGGAGGCTACACCTTC.

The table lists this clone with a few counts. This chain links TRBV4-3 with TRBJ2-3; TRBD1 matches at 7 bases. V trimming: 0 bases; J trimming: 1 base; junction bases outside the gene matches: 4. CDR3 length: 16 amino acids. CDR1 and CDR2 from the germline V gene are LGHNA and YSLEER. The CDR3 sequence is CASSQDTGQGTDTQYF. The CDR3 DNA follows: TGCGCCAGCAGCCAAGATACAGGACAGGGCACAGATACGCAGTATTTT.

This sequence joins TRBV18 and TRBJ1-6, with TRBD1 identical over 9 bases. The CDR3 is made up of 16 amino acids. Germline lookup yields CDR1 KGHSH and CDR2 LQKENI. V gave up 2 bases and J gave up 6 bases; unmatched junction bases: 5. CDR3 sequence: CASSPFGTGLNSPLHF. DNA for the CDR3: TGTGCCAGCTCACCATTTGGGACAGGGCTTAATTCACCCCTCCACTTT.

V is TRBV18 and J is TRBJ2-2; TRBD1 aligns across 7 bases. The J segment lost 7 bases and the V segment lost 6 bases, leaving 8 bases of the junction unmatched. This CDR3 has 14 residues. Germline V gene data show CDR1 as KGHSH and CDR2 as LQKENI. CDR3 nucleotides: TGTGCCAGCTCCCCCGGGACAGAGGTCGGGGAGCTGTTTTTT. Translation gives CASSPGTEVGELFF.

The CDR3 is CASSDLRVPNYGYTF. The CDR3 DNA reads TGTGCCAGCAGTGACCTCAGGGTACCTAACTATGGCTACACCTTC. The rearrangement uses TRBV2 and TRBJ1-2; possibly TRBD1 for D (5 bases). The V gene's germline CDR1 is SNHLY and CDR2 FYNNEI. CDR3 length equals 15 residues. The V end lost 3 bases, the J end lost 0 bases, and 11 bases lay between the germline ends.

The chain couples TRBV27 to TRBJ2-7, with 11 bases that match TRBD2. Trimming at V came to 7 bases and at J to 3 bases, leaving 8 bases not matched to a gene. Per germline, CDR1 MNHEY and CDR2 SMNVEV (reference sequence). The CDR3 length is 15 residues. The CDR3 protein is CASTRGGTSGYEQYF. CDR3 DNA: TGTGCCAGCACCAGGGGGGGGACTAGCGGCTACGAGCAGTACTTC.

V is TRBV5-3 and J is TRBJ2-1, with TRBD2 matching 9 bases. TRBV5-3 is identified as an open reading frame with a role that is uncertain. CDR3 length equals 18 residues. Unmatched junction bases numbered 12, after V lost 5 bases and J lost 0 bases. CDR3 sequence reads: CARRSASGIKSSYNEQFF. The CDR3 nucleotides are TGTGCCAGAAGGTCCGCTAGCGGGATTAAAAGCTCCTACAATGAGCAGTTCTTC.

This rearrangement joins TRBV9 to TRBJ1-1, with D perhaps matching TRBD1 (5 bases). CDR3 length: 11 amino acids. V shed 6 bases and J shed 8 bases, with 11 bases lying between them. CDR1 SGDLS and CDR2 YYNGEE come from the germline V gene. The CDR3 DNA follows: TGTGCCAGCACCCGGGAGGGGGAAGCTTTCTTT. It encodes CASTREGEAFF.

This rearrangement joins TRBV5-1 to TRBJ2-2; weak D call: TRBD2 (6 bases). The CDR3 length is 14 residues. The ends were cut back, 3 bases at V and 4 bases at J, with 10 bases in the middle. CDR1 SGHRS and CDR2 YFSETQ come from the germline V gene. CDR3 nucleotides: TGCGCCAGCAGCTCCGGGACTTCCACCGGGGAGCTGTTTTTT. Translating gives CASSSGTSTGELFF.

The DNA for the CDR3 is TGTGCCAGCAGTTTAGTAGCGGGAGGGCCTTACAATGAGCAGTTCTTC. This encodes CASSLVAGGPYNEQFF. The chain recombines TRBV27 with TRBJ2-1, with 11 bases identical to TRBD2. The germline gives CDR1 MNHEY, CDR2 SMNVEV (reference sequence). J lost 4 bases, V lost 2 bases, and 4 bases had no gene match. The CDR3 spans 16 residues.

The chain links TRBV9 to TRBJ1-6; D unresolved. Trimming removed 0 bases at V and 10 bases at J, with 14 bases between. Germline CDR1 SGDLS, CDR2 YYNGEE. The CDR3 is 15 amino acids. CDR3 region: CASSVGGGLESPLHF. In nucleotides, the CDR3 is TGTGCCAGCAGCGTAGGTGGAGGGTTGGAGTCACCCCTCCACTTT. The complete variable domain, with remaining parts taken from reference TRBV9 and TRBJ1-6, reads DSGVTQTPKHLITATGQRVTLRCSPRSGDLSVYWYQQSLDQGLQFLIQYYNGEERAKGNILERFSAQQFPDLHSELNLSSLELGDSALYFCASSVGGGLESPLHFGNGTRLTVT.

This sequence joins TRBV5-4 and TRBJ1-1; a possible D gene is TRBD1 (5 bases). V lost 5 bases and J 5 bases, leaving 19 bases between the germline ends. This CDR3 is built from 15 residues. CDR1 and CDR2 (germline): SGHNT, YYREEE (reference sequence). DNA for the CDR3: TGTGCCAGCAGACCGGTGGGGGGATCGTGGACTGAAGCTTTCTTT. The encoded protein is CASRPVGGSWTEAFF.

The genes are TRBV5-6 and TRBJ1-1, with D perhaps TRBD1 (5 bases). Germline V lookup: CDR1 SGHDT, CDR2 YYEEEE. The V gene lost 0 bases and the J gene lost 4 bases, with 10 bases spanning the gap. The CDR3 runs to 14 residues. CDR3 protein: CASSLGRGVTEAFF. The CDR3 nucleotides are TGTGCCAGCAGCTTGGGTCGGGGGGTCACTGAAGCTTTCTTT.

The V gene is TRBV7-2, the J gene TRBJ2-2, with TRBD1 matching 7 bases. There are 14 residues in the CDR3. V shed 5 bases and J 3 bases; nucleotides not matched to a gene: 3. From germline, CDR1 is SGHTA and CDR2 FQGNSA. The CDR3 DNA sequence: TGTGCCAGCAGCACGGACAGGTACACCGGGGAGCTGTTTTTT. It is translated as CASSTDRYTGELFF.

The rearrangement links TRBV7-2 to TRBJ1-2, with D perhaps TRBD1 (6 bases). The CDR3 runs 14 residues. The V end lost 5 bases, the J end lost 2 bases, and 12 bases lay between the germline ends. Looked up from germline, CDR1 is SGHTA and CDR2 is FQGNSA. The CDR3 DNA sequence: TGTGCCAGCAGCCGAGCTGACAGGAACTATGGCTACACCTTC. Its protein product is CASSRADRNYGYTF. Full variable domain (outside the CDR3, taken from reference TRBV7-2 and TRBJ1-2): GAGVSQSPSNKVTEKGKDVELRCDPISGHTALYWYRQSLGQGLEFLIYFQGNSAPDKSGLPSDRFSAERTGGSVSTLTIQRTQQEDSAVYLCASSRADRNYGYTFGSGTRLTVV.

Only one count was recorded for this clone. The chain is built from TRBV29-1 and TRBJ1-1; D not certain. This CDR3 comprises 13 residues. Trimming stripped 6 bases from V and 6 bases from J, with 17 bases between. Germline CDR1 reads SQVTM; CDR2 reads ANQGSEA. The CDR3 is CSVTRAGFAEAFF. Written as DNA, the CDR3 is TGCAGCGTGACCCGGGCGGGTTTCGCTGAAGCTTTCTTT.

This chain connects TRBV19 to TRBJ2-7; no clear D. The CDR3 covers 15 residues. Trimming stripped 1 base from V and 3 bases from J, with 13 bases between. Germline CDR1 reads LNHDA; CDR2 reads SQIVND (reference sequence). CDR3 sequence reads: CASSIAGLRGYEQYF. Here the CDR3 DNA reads TGTGCCAGTAGTATAGCGGGTCTTCGAGGCTACGAGCAGTACTTC. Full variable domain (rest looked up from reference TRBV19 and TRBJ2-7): DGGITQSPKYLFRKEGQNVTLSCEQNLNHDAMYWYRQDPGQGLRLIYYSQIVNDFQKGDIAEGYSVSREKKESFPLTVTSAQKNPTAFYLCASSIAGLRGYEQYFGPGTRLTVT.

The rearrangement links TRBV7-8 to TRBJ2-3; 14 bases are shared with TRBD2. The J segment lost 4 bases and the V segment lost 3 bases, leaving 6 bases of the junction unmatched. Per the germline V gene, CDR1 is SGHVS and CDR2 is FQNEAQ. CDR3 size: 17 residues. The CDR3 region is CASSLTGTSGSADTQYF. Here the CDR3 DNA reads TGTGCCAGCAGCTTGACCGGGACTAGCGGGAGTGCAGATACGCAGTATTTT.

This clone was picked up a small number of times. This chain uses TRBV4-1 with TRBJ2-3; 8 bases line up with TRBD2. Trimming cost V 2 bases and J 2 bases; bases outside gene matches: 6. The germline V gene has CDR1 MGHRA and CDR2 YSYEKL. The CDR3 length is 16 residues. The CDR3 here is CASSQIAGKTTDTQYF. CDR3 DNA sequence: TGCGCCAGCAGCCAAATAGCGGGAAAGACCACAGATACGCAGTATTTT.

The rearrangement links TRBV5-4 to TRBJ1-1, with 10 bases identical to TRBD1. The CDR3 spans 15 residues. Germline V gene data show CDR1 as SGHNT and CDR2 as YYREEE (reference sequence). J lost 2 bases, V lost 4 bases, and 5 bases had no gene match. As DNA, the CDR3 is TGTGCCAGCAGCCCTCGGACAGGGGGTAACACTGAAGCTTTCTTT. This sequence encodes CASSPRTGGNTEAFF.

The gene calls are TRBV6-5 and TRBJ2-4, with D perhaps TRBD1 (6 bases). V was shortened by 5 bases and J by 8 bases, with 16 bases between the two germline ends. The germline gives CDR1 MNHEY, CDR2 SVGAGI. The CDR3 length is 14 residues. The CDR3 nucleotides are TGTGCCAGCAGTGCCGGGACACAAGGCGACATTCAGTACTTC. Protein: CASSAGTQGDIQYF.

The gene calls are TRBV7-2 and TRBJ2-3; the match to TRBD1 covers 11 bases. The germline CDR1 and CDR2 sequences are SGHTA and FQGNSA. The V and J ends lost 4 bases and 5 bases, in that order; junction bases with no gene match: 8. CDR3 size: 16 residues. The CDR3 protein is CASSSGAGQGGDTQYF. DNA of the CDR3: TGTGCCAGCAGCTCGGGGGCGGGACAGGGGGGAGATACGCAGTATTTT.

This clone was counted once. CDR3 amino acids: CASSGNSYEQYF. As DNA, the CDR3 is TGTGCCAGCAGCGGCAACAGCTACGAGCAGTACTTC. The V gene is TRBV9, the J gene TRBJ2-7; D not certain. V lost 3 bases to trimming and J lost 3 bases, with 7 bases between them. This CDR3 spans 12 amino acids. The germline V gene has CDR1 SGDLS and CDR2 YYNGEE.

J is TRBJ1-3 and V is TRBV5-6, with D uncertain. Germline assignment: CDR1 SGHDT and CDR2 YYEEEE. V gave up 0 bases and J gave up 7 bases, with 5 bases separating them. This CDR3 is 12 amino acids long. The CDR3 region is CASSLGRNTIYF. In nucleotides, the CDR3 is TGTGCCAGCAGCTTGGGCCGGAACACCATATATTTT.